These T cell receptor beta chains were read from a single sample in a study of regulatory dendritic cells for organ transplantation. This table comes from immunoSEQ multiplex PCR, and its TCRdb copy is limited to in-frame clones, with some not included. The sample carries over 8,000 clones, less than 70% recorded once. The antigens these receptors bind are not known. Sequenced: naive CD4+ T cells from blood cultured with dendritic cells. These receptors were collected from a human donor in good health. Each CDR3 is given with its conserved first and last residue. The order of the fields is clone size, J gene, V gene, D gene, CDR3 DNA, CDR3 protein. D genes are given only for firm matches. Where a row states a size, it is once, few, many or the class of an expanded clone; other rows omit it.

>-|TRBJ2-3|TRBV4-1|-
TGCGCCAGCAGCCCGAAAGGAAGACAGTACACAGATACGCAGTATTTT
CASSPKGRQYTDTQYF
>-|TRBJ2-5|TRBV19|TRBD2
TGTGCCAGTAGAAGTCTTATCGGCGGACTAGCGGTAGAGACCCAGTACTTC
CASRSLIGGLAVETQYF
>-|TRBJ2-2|TRBV19|-
TGTGCCAGTAGTGGACCGCGCCAGGGGGGCACCGGGGAGCTGTTTTTT
CASSGPRQGGTGELFF
>few|TRBJ1-2|TRBV6-1|TRBD1
TGTGCCAGCAGTGGGACAGGTGCTAACTATGGCTACACCTTC
CASSGTGANYGYTF
>-|TRBJ1-1|TRBV6-1|TRBD1
TGTGCCAGCATGTCCAGGGGGCAAAACACTGAAGCTTTCTTT
CASMSRGQNTEAFF
>-|TRBJ1-6|TRBV6-5|-
TGTGCCAGCAGTCGGGCCTTGGGGGGTTCACCCCTCCACTTT
CASSRALGGSPLHF
>few|TRBJ1-2|TRBV6-5|-
TGTGCCAGCAGTGAGGGAGGGACGGGAGGCTACACCTTC
CASSEGGTGGYTF
>-|TRBJ2-5|TRBV5-1|-
TGCGCCAGCAGCTTGGCCGGGGGATCGGAGACCCAGTACTTC
CASSLAGGSETQYF
>-|TRBJ1-5|TRBV27|TRBD1
TGTGCCAGCAGTACAGGGGGCAGGAGCAATCAGCCCCAGCATTTT
CASSTGGRSNQPQHF
>-|TRBJ1-6|TRBV9|-
TGTGCCAGCAGCGTATTCCCGGGGTCTTCACCCCTCCACTTT
CASSVFPGSSPLHF
>few|TRBJ1-6|TRBV7-6|TRBD1
TGTGCCAGCAGCTTAGACTTGGCGGGACAGTATAATTCACCCCTCCACTTT
CASSLDLAGQYNSPLHF
>few|TRBJ2-3|TRBV19|-
TGTGCCAGTAGTATCCTGGGGGGAGATACGCAGTATTTT
CASSILGGDTQYF
>-|TRBJ1-5|TRBV7-2|-
TGTGCCAGCAGCTTAGACAGAATAGGGCCCCAGCATTTT
CASSLDRIGPQHF
>few|TRBJ2-5|TRBV5-6|-
TGTGCCAGCAGCTTGGGAGTTAGCAGGGGTTGGGAGACCCAGTACTTC
CASSLGVSRGWETQYF
>-|TRBJ2-1|TRBV21-1|-
TGTGCCAGCAGCAAAGATAGCAGGGTGTCAAAGGACAATGAGCAGTTCTTC
CASSKDSRVSKDNEQFF
>once|TRBJ2-1|TRBV7-3|TRBD1
TGTGCCAGCAGCACTCCCTCCCGGACAGGGGGGGCCCGCTCCTACAATGAGCAGTTCTTC
CASSTPSRTGGARSYNEQFF
>-|TRBJ2-5|TRBV11-1|TRBD2
TGTGCCAGCAGCTTACGACTAGCGGGGGGCCACGCGGGGGAGACCCAGTACTTC
CASSLRLAGGHAGETQYF
>-|TRBJ1-1|TRBV10-3|-
TGTGCCATCAGTGAAAGTCGAGTGAACACTGAAGCTTTCTTT
CAISESRVNTEAFF